A single sample gave rise to the 19 T cell receptor beta chains below, sequenced in a study of OX40 agonist ivuxolimab in advanced cancers. Assay used: immunoSEQ multiplex PCR; TCRdb lists only in-frame clones, some missing. In the table there are 62,000 or so clones, about 83% of which are singletons. Sequencing used CD4+ or CD8+ T cells sorted from blood, obtained in a trial of the OX40 agonist ivuxolimab. These receptors originate from an adult with an advanced solid tumor such as melanoma, head and neck, liver or kidney cancer.

The V gene is TRBV7-9, the J gene TRBJ2-3; TRBD2 might be the D (5 bases). V gave up 1 base and J gave up 3 bases, with 11 bases separating them. Germline V gene lookup returns CDR1 SEHNR and CDR2 FQNEAQ (reference sequence). CDR3 length equals 15 residues. CDR3 sequence: CASSLESTRTDTQYF. The CDR3 DNA sequence: TGTGCCAGCAGCTTAGAGTCCACTAGGACAGATACGCAGTATTTT.

The chain is built from TRBV10-3 and TRBJ1-1, with D possibly matching TRBD1 (5 bases). V was shortened by 8 bases and J by 1 base, with 11 bases between the two germline ends. This CDR3 contains 13 residues. Germline lookup yields CDR1 ENHRY and CDR2 SYGVKD. CDR3 coding DNA: TGTGCCATCGCAGCGGGGCCGAACACTGAAGCTTTCTTT. Protein: CAIAAGPNTEAFF.

The J gene is TRBJ2-7, the V gene TRBV6-6; perhaps TRBD1 as D (7 bases). The V gene's germline CDR1 is MNHNY and CDR2 SVGAGI (reference sequence). V shed 0 bases and J shed 3 bases, with 12 bases lying between them. The CDR3 sequence is 15 residues long. Here the CDR3 reads CASSYSRQGGYEQYF. The CDR3 coding sequence is TGTGCCAGCAGTTACTCGAGACAGGGAGGCTACGAGCAGTACTTC.

This chain connects TRBV5-4 to TRBJ2-5, with 7 bases that match TRBD2. J lost 2 bases, V lost 4 bases, and 2 bases had no gene match. This CDR3 is built from 13 residues. Germline CDR1 SGHNT, CDR2 YYREEE (reference sequence). CDR3 residues: CASSPGGQETQYF. For the CDR3, the DNA is TGTGCCAGCAGCCCCGGGGGGCAAGAGACCCAGTACTTC.

The CDR3 nucleotides are TGTGCCTGGAGTGTACGAGAAAAACTGTTTTTT. As protein: CAWSVREKLFF. V and J are TRBV30 and TRBJ1-4; D is ambiguous. V lost 0 bases and J lost 8, with 4 bases in between. Germline assignment: CDR1 GTSNPN and CDR2 SVGIG (reference sequence). The CDR3 contains 11 residues.

V gene TRBV7-3 combines with J gene TRBJ2-1, with D possibly being TRBD1 (6 bases). With 4 bases removed from V and 7 bases from J, the gap between germline ends came to 11 bases. The CDR3 is 13 amino acids. Germline assignment: CDR1 SGHTA and CDR2 FQGTGA. The CDR3 DNA sequence: TGTGCCAGCAGCTCGGGCCAGGGGAATGAGCAGTTCTTC. Translating gives CASSSGQGNEQFF.

The chain uses TRBV6-5 and TRBJ1-2, with a weak D call TRBD1 (5 bases). Trimming pared 6 bases from V and 2 bases from J, leaving 10 bases between. Germline values: CDR1 MNHEY, CDR2 SVGAGI. The CDR3 consists of 13 residues. The CDR3 spells CASSYDRNYGYTF. In DNA, the CDR3 is TGTGCCAGCAGCTATGACAGAAACTATGGCTACACCTTC.

This clone turned up a few times. The chain recombines TRBV2 with TRBJ1-2; tentative D call: TRBD1 (6 bases). The germline gives CDR1 SNHLY, CDR2 FYNNEI. The ends were cut back, 7 bases at V and 0 bases at J, with 15 bases in the middle. The CDR3 is made up of 15 amino acids. The chain's CDR3 is CASTGHREANYGYTF. As DNA, the CDR3 is TGTGCCAGCACCGGGCACAGGGAAGCTAACTATGGCTACACCTTC.

The rearrangement joins TRBV5-6 to TRBJ2-1; D might be TRBD2 (5 bases). The CDR3 sequence is 14 residues long. Germline lookup yields CDR1 SGHDT and CDR2 YYEEEE. Trimming removed 4 bases at V and 4 bases at J, with 12 bases between. The CDR3: CASSRSGEYNEQFF. CDR3 DNA: TGTGCCAGCAGCCGCAGCGGCGAATACAATGAGCAGTTCTTC.

This clone occurred a few times. The chain joins TRBV9 to TRBJ2-4; unclear D gene. This CDR3 is 13 amino acids long. V lost 3 bases and J lost 8, with 12 bases in between. The germline V gene has CDR1 SGDLS and CDR2 YYNGEE. The CDR3, as DNA: TGTGCCAGCAGCGCTTTCGGCACTGACATTCAGTACTTC. This sequence encodes CASSAFGTDIQYF. The variable domain in full, completed from reference TRBV9 and TRBJ2-4, reads DSGVTQTPKHLITATGQRVTLRCSPRSGDLSVYWYQQSLDQGLQFLIQYYNGEERAKGNILERFSAQQFPDLHSELNLSSLELGDSALYFCASSAFGTDIQYFGAGTRLSVL.

The CDR3 nucleotides are TGTGCCAGCACCCTGGGACTACACCAAGAGACCCAGTACTTC. It codes for CASTLGLHQETQYF. The chain is built from TRBV6-5 and TRBJ2-5; the match to TRBD2 covers 7 bases. The CDR3 consists of 14 residues. The germline V gene has CDR1 MNHEY and CDR2 SVGAGI. V lost 7 bases, J lost 0 bases, and 5 bases stayed unmatched.

Here the CDR3 DNA reads TGCGCCAGCAGCCCCCTAGGACAGGGGTATGGCTACACCTTC. Protein sequence: CASSPLGQGYGYTF. The chain employs TRBV4-3 and TRBJ1-2; 9 nucleotides line up with TRBD1. Germline CDR1 is LGHNA and CDR2 is YSLEER. Trimming cost V 4 bases and J 5 bases; bases outside gene matches: 5. The CDR3 has 14 amino acids.

The chain employs TRBV5-1 and TRBJ2-3, with no clear D. Germline V lookup: CDR1 SGHRS, CDR2 YFSETQ. Trimming left V 2 bases short and J 4 bases short, with 2 bases between. The CDR3 sequence is 11 residues long. In nucleotides, the CDR3 is TGCGCCAGCAGCTTCGCAGATACGCAGTATTTT. Amino acid sequence: CASSFADTQYF.

The genes are TRBV7-2 and TRBJ2-7; D is possibly TRBD1 (6 bases). Germline CDR1 and CDR2: SGHTA and FQGNSA. Trimming stripped 1 base from V and 2 bases from J, with 9 bases between. There are 14 residues in the CDR3. The CDR3 DNA is TGTGCCAGCAGCTTAGGGGCAGGGGCCTACGAGCAGTACTTC. Amino acid sequence: CASSLGAGAYEQYF.

This sequence joins TRBV18 and TRBJ2-2, with 8 bases identical to TRBD2. Germline V CDR1 and CDR2: KGHSH, LQKENI. Germline trimming cut 6 bases from V and 4 bases from J; bases unmatched to any gene: 4. CDR3 length equals 14 residues. CDR3 in amino acids: CASSGLAATGELFF. CDR3 nucleotides: TGTGCCAGCTCCGGACTAGCTGCCACCGGGGAGCTGTTTTTT.

This clone has more than one count but fewer than ten. V usage is TRBV7-2 and J usage is TRBJ2-5; the match to TRBD1 covers 10 bases. CDR1 is SGHTA, CDR2 FQGNSA, per germline. V dropped 3 bases and J dropped 13; count of bases not matched to a gene: 11. The length of the CDR3 is 14 residues. The CDR3 loop reads CASSLGQGPPNPYF. DNA of the CDR3: TGTGCCAGCAGCTTGGGACAGGGGCCTCCTAATCCGTACTTC.

The chain is built from TRBV6-6 and TRBJ2-2; D is uncertain. The germline V and J ends were trimmed by 0 bases and 3 bases, with 8 bases remaining between them. The CDR3 sequence is 15 residues long. Germline lookup yields CDR1 MNHNY and CDR2 SVGAGI (reference sequence). DNA of the CDR3: TGTGCCAGCAGTTACTCATTGGGCTACACCGGGGAGCTGTTTTTT. This sequence encodes CASSYSLGYTGELFF.

CDR3 DNA: TGTGCCAGCAGCCCGGACAGGGATTTAGATGGCTACACCTTC. Translation: CASSPDRDLDGYTF. The gene calls are TRBV7-2 and TRBJ1-2, with 8 nucleotides matching TRBD1. The CDR3 runs 14 residues. The junction had 8 bases not matched to a gene; V was cut back by 5 bases and J by 6 bases. The germline CDR1 and CDR2 sequences are SGHTA and FQGNSA.

The rearrangement joins TRBV11-2 to TRBJ2-5; D uncertain. Germline V CDR1 and CDR2: SGHAT, FQNNGV. The V end was cut by 6 bases, the J end by 5 bases, with 10 bases between. CDR3 length: 12 amino acids. In DNA form, the CDR3 reads TGTGCCAGCAGTCCCCGCTGGGAGACCCAGTACTTC. Encoded protein: CASSPRWETQYF.